The 13 T cell receptor beta chains below come from one sample, sequenced in a study of human T cells and chemical hapten exposure. TCRdb re-called the 5' RACE reads with MiXCR, one entry per CDR3 protein. Of about 140,000 distinct CDR3 sequences in the sample, over 3.5% were seen once. Extraction yielded total RNA from whole blood (unfractionated). Source of these receptors: a female donor in good health.

Worth noting for this clonotype: This may be a read error: a much more frequent sequence differs by one nucleotide. The rearrangement links TRBV14 to TRBJ2-3, with D perhaps given as TRBD1 or TRBD2 (7 bases each). CDR3 length: 16 residues. Germline-derived CDR1 and CDR2 are SGHDN and FVKESK. V lost 5 bases to trimming and J lost 5 bases, with 20 bases between them. As DNA, the CDR3 is TGTGCCAGCAGCTACCCGCTCAGGGGGGAGGGAGATACGCAGTATTTT. Protein product: CASSYPLRGEGDTQYF.

This sequence joins TRBV7-2 and TRBJ1-1, with D maybe TRBD1 (6 bases). Germline V gene lookup returns CDR1 SGHTA and CDR2 FQGNSA. The germline V and J ends were trimmed by 5 bases and 7 bases, with 17 bases remaining between them. The CDR3 is made up of 14 amino acids. For the CDR3, the DNA is TGTGCCAGCAGCACCCGACAGGATTCTGTTGAAGCTTTCTTT. Translating it yields CASSTRQDSVEAFF. Full variable domain (rest looked up from reference TRBV7-2 and TRBJ1-1): GAGVSQSPSNKVTEKGKDVELRCDPISGHTALYWYRQSLGQGLEFLIYFQGNSAPDKSGLPSDRFSAERTGGSVSTLTIQRTQQEDSAVYLCASSTRQDSVEAFFGQGTRLTVV.

This clonotype was found many times. The CDR3, as DNA: TGTGCCAGCAGCTTTCTCGGGGGACAGGGAAACAATGAGCAGTTCTTC. Translated: CASSFLGGQGNNEQFF. This chain connects TRBV7-3 to TRBJ2-1; 9 bases map to TRBD1. V lost 3 bases and J lost 5; bases outside the gene matches: 8. Germline loops: CDR1 SGHTA, CDR2 FQGTGA. This CDR3 is 16 amino acids long.

This clonotype was observed many times. This chain connects TRBV28 to TRBJ2-7, with D perhaps matching TRBD1 (5 bases). The CDR3 length is 11 residues. Germline lookup yields CDR1 MDHEN and CDR2 SYDVKM. Between the trimmed V and J ends, which lost 6 bases and 7 bases, there was a span of 10 bases. The CDR3 sequence: CASRIGVEQYF. The CDR3 DNA reads TGTGCCAGCAGGATAGGGGTAGAGCAGTACTTC.

In this sample, this clonotype turned up many times. The rearrangement uses TRBV6-1 and TRBJ2-3; 10 positions agree with TRBD1. In germline, CDR1 is MNHNS, CDR2 SASEGT. After removal of 7 bases from V and 2 bases from J, the junction contained 12 bases not matched to a gene. The CDR3 has 17 amino acids. CDR3 residues: CASTEDPGQGYTDTQYF. As DNA, the CDR3 is TGTGCCAGCACCGAAGACCCGGGACAGGGGTACACAGATACGCAGTATTTT.

This clonotype appeared many times. This chain joins TRBV5-1 and TRBJ1-4; D uncertain. This CDR3 spans 15 amino acids. CDR1 SGHRS and CDR2 YFSETQ come from the germline V gene. V was trimmed by 8 bases and J by 5 bases, leaving 19 bases between them. CDR3 DNA: TGCGCCAGTCATGAATCCGGACGGAAGAATGAAAAACTGTTTTTT. Protein: CASHESGRKNEKLFF.

In this sample, this clonotype turned up a few times. The chain joins TRBV7-2 to TRBJ1-4; maybe TRBD1 (6 bases). V lost 0 bases, J lost 8 bases, and 13 bases lay in between. The CDR3 length is 15 residues. CDR1 SGHTA and CDR2 FQGNSA come from the germline V gene. CDR3 protein: CASSLADGGGEKLFF. CDR3 coding DNA: TGTGCCAGCAGCTTAGCTGACGGGGGGGGCGAAAAACTGTTTTTT.

This chain links TRBV5-4 with TRBJ2-3; 14 positions match TRBD2. This CDR3 is 16 amino acids long. CDR1 and CDR2 (germline): SGHNT, YYREEE (reference sequence). After removal of 8 bases from V and 2 bases from J, the junction contained 7 bases not matched to a gene. CDR3 bases: TGTGCCAGAAGCCGGGGACTAGCGGGGGTCACAGATACGCAGTATTTT. Protein sequence: CARSRGLAGVTDTQYF. The variable domain in full, with the rest retrieved from reference TRBV5-4 and TRBJ2-3, is ETGVTQSPTHLIKTRGQQVTLRCSSQSGHNTVSWYQQALGQGPQFIFQYYREEENGRGNFPPRFSGLQFPNYSSELNVNALELDDSALYLCARSRGLAGVTDTQYFGPGTRLTVL.

Ten or more counts support this clonotype. The J gene is TRBJ1-6, the V gene TRBV4-1; D not certain. V shed 0 bases and J shed 8 bases, with 17 bases lying between them. The CDR3 is 17 amino acids. Germline V gene data show CDR1 as MGHRA and CDR2 as YSYEKL. The CDR3 coding sequence is TGCGCCAGCAGCCAAGATTGGGTCCTCTTTCCTTATTCACCCCTCCACTTT. Amino acids: CASSQDWVLFPYSPLHF.

This clonotype was recorded at least ten times. The chain links TRBV9 to TRBJ2-1, with D hard to call. CDR1 is SGDLS, CDR2 YYNGEE, per germline. The V end lost 0 bases, the J end lost 4 bases, and 5 bases lay between the germline ends. The CDR3 loop spans 13 amino acids. The CDR3 sequence: CASSVDEYNEQFF. CDR3 bases: TGTGCCAGCAGCGTAGACGAGTACAATGAGCAGTTCTTC.

In its sample, this clonotype was seen many times. This chain joins TRBV4-2 and TRBJ2-7, with D unclear. The CDR3 spans 14 residues. V lost 3 bases and J lost 6, with 15 bases in between. CDR1 and CDR2 (germline): LGHNA, YNFKEQ. CDR3 residues: CASSQGLLNSEQYF. For the CDR3, the DNA is TGTGCCAGCAGCCAGGGCCTCCTGAACAGCGAGCAGTACTTC.

The sample holds many counts of this clonotype. The rearrangement uses TRBV7-9 and TRBJ1-1; no clear D gene. The CDR3 totals 14 residues. Germline CDR1 reads SEHNR; CDR2 reads FQNEAQ (reference sequence). Trimming took 1 base from V and 1 from J, leaving 7 bases between them. CDR3 sequence: CASSLVIRNTEAFF. The CDR3 DNA follows: TGTGCCAGCAGCTTAGTTATACGGAACACTGAAGCTTTCTTT.

This clonotype showed up many times. The chain recombines TRBV20-1 with TRBJ1-1, with unresolved D. Germline V gene data show CDR1 as DFQATT and CDR2 as SNEGSKA (reference sequence). V was shortened by 0 bases and J by 0 bases, with 17 bases between the two germline ends. The CDR3 loop spans 17 amino acids. CDR3: CSARDTYPRFLNTEAFF. CDR3 nucleotides: TGCAGTGCTAGAGACACTTACCCGAGGTTCCTGAACACTGAAGCTTTCTTT.